This passage covers 32 T cell receptor beta chains from one sample sequenced in a study of blood T cell repertoires in COVID-19. TCRdb keeps only in-frame clones here, not all; method: immunoSEQ multiplex PCR. The sample carries around 460,000 clones, about 90% recorded once. The sequenced sample was peripheral blood. All receptors come from a man aged 18 to 29 with COVID-19, enrolled during active disease.

This rearrangement joins TRBV11-3 to TRBJ2-7, with 7 bases that match TRBD2. Germline CDR1 and CDR2: SGHNT and YENEEA. Losses at the gene ends were 1 base for V and 2 bases for J; bases not matched to a gene: 2. The CDR3 has 14 residues. CDR3 protein: CASSLGGRAYEQYF. The CDR3 nucleotides read TGTGCCAGCAGCTTAGGAGGGAGGGCCTACGAGCAGTACTTC. The full variable domain, rest sourced from reference TRBV11-3 and TRBJ2-7, is EAGVVQSPRYKIIEKKQPVAFWCNPISGHNTLYWYLQNLGQGPELLIRYENEEAVDDSQLPKDRFSAERLKGVDSTLKIQPAELGDSAVYLCASSLGGRAYEQYFGPGTRLTVT.

The chain joins TRBV18 to TRBJ2-3; 8 nucleotides match TRBD2. Trimming cost V 4 bases and J 2 bases; bases outside gene matches: 5. The CDR3 is made up of 15 amino acids. Germline values: CDR1 KGHSH, CDR2 LQKENI. CDR3 DNA: TGTGCCAGCTCACGCGAGCGGGAGACCACAGATACGCAGTATTTT. Translating gives CASSRERETTDTQYF.

This sequence joins TRBV6-6 and TRBJ2-1; 11 bases are shared with TRBD2. Trimming at V came to 7 bases and at J to 8 bases, leaving 7 bases not matched to a gene. This CDR3 comprises 14 residues. The V gene's germline CDR1 is MNHNY and CDR2 SVGAGI (reference sequence). The CDR3 coding sequence is TGTGCCAGCATGAAACTAGCGGGAGTCTATGAGCAGTTCTTC. It yields the protein CASMKLAGVYEQFF.

This clone was recorded a few times. This chain joins TRBV5-4 and TRBJ1-4; a weak D match, TRBD1 (6 bases). This CDR3 has 16 residues. Per germline, CDR1 SGHNT and CDR2 YYREEE (reference sequence). The V end lost 0 bases, the J end lost 1 base, and 10 bases lay between the germline ends. In DNA form, the CDR3 reads TGTGCCAGCAGCTTGGACAGGGAAAGAACTAATGAAAAACTGTTTTTT. Translation: CASSLDRERTNEKLFF.

Turning to this clone: Other DNA sequences in this sample translate to the same CDR3. The J gene is TRBJ1-3, the V gene TRBV9; D gene uncertain. V was pared by 2 bases and J by 0 bases, with 6 bases between. CDR3 length: 14 residues. Germline V gene sequence: CDR1 SGDLS, CDR2 YYNGEE. The CDR3 reads CASSVASSGNTIYF. The CDR3 region has the DNA TGTGCCAGCAGCGTCGCCAGCTCTGGAAACACCATATATTTT.

The rearrangement uses TRBV2 and TRBJ2-3, with D tentatively TRBD2 (6 bases). The length of the CDR3 is 15 residues. V was cut by 4 bases and J by 4 bases, with 15 bases left in between. The germline V gene encodes CDR1 SNHLY and CDR2 FYNNEI. In DNA, the CDR3 is TGTGCCAGCAGTGGTTCCGGGGAGGCGGCAGATACGCAGTATTTT. Protein sequence: CASSGSGEAADTQYF.

V is TRBV28 and J is TRBJ1-5, with a weak D call TRBD1 (6 bases). The CDR3 extends over 14 amino acids. The V gene lost 6 bases and the J gene lost 3 bases, with 12 bases spanning the gap. Germline values: CDR1 MDHEN, CDR2 SYDVKM. CDR3 protein: CASSDDRFNQPQHF. The CDR3 coding sequence is TGTGCCAGCAGCGACGACAGGTTCAATCAGCCCCAGCATTTT.

This clone was seen more than once but under ten times. The chain uses TRBV5-1 and TRBJ1-2; 12 bases are shared with TRBD1. This CDR3 has 15 amino acids. The V gene's germline CDR1 is SGHRS and CDR2 YFSETQ. J lost 8 bases, V lost 0 bases, and 5 bases had no gene match. In DNA, the CDR3 is TGCGCCAGCAGCTTGGGCCCCGGGACAGGGGGCGGCTACACCTTC. Protein: CASSLGPGTGGGYTF.

The rearrangement uses TRBV11-2 and TRBJ2-7, with D possibly matching TRBD1 (6 bases). Germline V lookup: CDR1 SGHAT, CDR2 FQNNGV. Trimming removed 4 bases at V and 3 bases at J, with 22 bases between. The CDR3 consists of 17 residues. Here the CDR3 DNA reads TGTGCCAGCAGCTCCCGGCGTTCGGGGACAAGATACTACGAGCAGTACTTC. Translation: CASSSRRSGTRYYEQYF.

V is TRBV2 and J is TRBJ2-1; D is ambiguous. CDR3 size: 16 residues. Trimming left V 8 bases short and J 0 bases short, with 17 bases between. CDR1 SNHLY and CDR2 FYNNEI come from the germline V gene. Here the CDR3 DNA reads TGTGCCAGCCGAAAGGTGGGCTTCAGCTCCTACAATGAGCAGTTCTTC. Translated, it gives CASRKVGFSSYNEQFF.

The chain has TRBV5-4 and TRBJ2-4; TRBD1 agrees at 7 bases. Trimming at V came to 3 bases and at J to 3 bases, leaving 3 bases not matched to a gene. Germline V CDR1 and CDR2: SGHNT, YYREEE (reference sequence). This CDR3 is 14 amino acids long. The CDR3 loop is CASSSGDSKNIQYF. In DNA, the CDR3 is TGTGCCAGCAGCTCCGGGGACAGCAAAAACATTCAGTACTTC. The full variable domain, with the rest looked up from reference TRBV5-4 and TRBJ2-4, is ETGVTQSPTHLIKTRGQQVTLRCSSQSGHNTVSWYQQALGQGPQFIFQYYREEENGRGNFPPRFSGLQFPNYSSELNVNALELDDSALYLCASSSGDSKNIQYFGAGTRLSVL.

In DNA, the CDR3 is TGTGCTAGTGGTTTCGCCAGGGGGACCATGAACACTGAAGCTTTCTTT. Translation gives CASGFARGTMNTEAFF. The chain couples TRBV12-5 to TRBJ1-1; 7 bases match TRBD1. CDR1 and CDR2 (germline): LGHNT, FRNRAP. The CDR3 spans 16 residues. J gave up 0 bases and V 3 bases, and 7 bases lay outside the gene matches.

This chain connects TRBV19 to TRBJ1-5, with 8 bases identical to TRBD1. Germline V gene sequence: CDR1 LNHDA, CDR2 SQIVND (reference sequence). This CDR3 is built from 16 residues. The ends lost 2 bases at V and 7 bases at J; junction bases unmatched: 10. The CDR3 sequence: CASSILGQGFRQPQHF. The CDR3, as DNA: TGTGCCAGTAGTATATTAGGACAGGGTTTTCGACAGCCCCAGCATTTT.

This sequence joins TRBV2 and TRBJ2-3, with 8 bases aligning to TRBD1. The CDR3 has 15 amino acids. Trimming removed 2 bases from V and 3 bases from J; junction bases left unmatched: 4. The germline gives CDR1 SNHLY, CDR2 FYNNEI. In DNA form, the CDR3 reads TGTGCCAGCAGTGAACAGGGGGCATTGACAGATACGCAGTATTTT. It codes for CASSEQGALTDTQYF.

The rearrangement links TRBV6-5 to TRBJ1-4; D remains ambiguous. This CDR3 is 16 amino acids long. Germline V gene lookup returns CDR1 MNHEY and CDR2 SVGAGI. V lost 2 bases and J 5 bases, leaving 15 bases between the germline ends. CDR3: CASSYHSTRVNEKLFF. The DNA for the CDR3 is TGTGCCAGCAGTTACCATTCCACTCGGGTGAATGAAAAACTGTTTTTT.

The chain has TRBV7-2 and TRBJ2-6; tentatively, D is TRBD1 (5 bases). V was shortened by 3 bases and J by 12 bases, with 12 bases between the two germline ends. Germline assignment: CDR1 SGHTA and CDR2 FQGNSA. This CDR3 comprises 13 residues. CDR3 sequence reads: CASSFSDQGVLTF. The CDR3 nucleotides read TGTGCCAGCAGCTTCAGCGACCAGGGCGTCCTGACTTTC.

DNA of the CDR3: TGCGCCAGCAGCGAACAGGGACTAGCGGGGGGTAACAATGAGCAGTTCTTC. Amino acid sequence: CASSEQGLAGGNNEQFF. This chain uses TRBV5-1 with TRBJ2-1; 15 bases match TRBD2. V shed 4 bases and J 5 bases; nucleotides not matched to a gene: 7. The CDR3 runs 17 residues. Per germline, CDR1 SGHRS and CDR2 YFSETQ.

The chain combines TRBV29-1 with TRBJ2-7; TRBD1 aligns across 7 bases. Germline V gene data show CDR1 as SQVTM and CDR2 as ANQGSEA. J was trimmed by 3 bases and V by 7 bases; bases with no gene match: 9. The CDR3 sequence is 13 residues long. The CDR3: CSAQDRTNYEQYF. Written as DNA, the CDR3 is TGCAGCGCCCAGGACAGGACCAACTACGAGCAGTACTTC.

The genes are TRBV5-8 and TRBJ2-2; D remains ambiguous. CDR1 and CDR2 from the germline V gene are SGHTS and YDEGEE. Trimming removed 0 bases from V and 4 bases from J, with 16 bases in between. This CDR3 has 17 amino acids. This CDR3 is CASSLVESSLLTGELFF. The CDR3 DNA sequence: TGTGCCAGCAGCTTGGTGGAGAGTTCGCTGCTCACCGGGGAGCTGTTTTTT. The full variable domain, its missing parts supplied by reference TRBV5-8 and TRBJ2-2, is EAGVTQSPTHLIKTRGQQATLRCSPISGHTSVYWYQQALGLGLQFLLWYDEGEERNRGNFPPRFSGRQFPNYSSELNVNALELEDSALYLCASSLVESSLLTGELFFGEGSRLTVL.

V is TRBV5-4 and J is TRBJ2-2; the D gene is possibly TRBD1 (6 bases). Germline V gene lookup returns CDR1 SGHNT and CDR2 YYREEE (reference sequence). The CDR3 runs to 17 residues. V dropped 5 bases and J dropped 6 bases, with 23 bases sitting between them. CDR3 in amino acids: CASSPTAGVTRAGELFF. In DNA, the CDR3 is TGTGCCAGCAGTCCTACCGCAGGGGTAACTCGTGCCGGGGAGCTGTTTTTT.

The chain combines TRBV5-1 with TRBJ2-7, with D perhaps matching TRBD1 (5 bases). V was cut by 0 bases and J by 3 bases, with 16 bases left in between. CDR1 is SGHRS and CDR2 is YFSETQ in the germline V gene. This CDR3 has 16 amino acids. CDR3 amino acids: CASSLDQGRALYEQYF. The CDR3 nucleotides are TGCGCCAGCAGCTTGGATCAAGGCAGGGCACTCTACGAGCAGTACTTC.

This clone occurred once. V and J are TRBV15 and TRBJ1-5, with a possible D match to TRBD1 (6 bases). CDR1 is LNHNV and CDR2 is YYDKDF in the germline V gene (reference sequence). The CDR3 contains 14 residues. The V end lost 8 bases, the J end lost 1 base, and 12 bases lay between the germline ends. The CDR3 sequence: CATSTGISNQPQHF. In nucleotides, the CDR3 is TGTGCCACCTCAACAGGGATCAGCAATCAGCCCCAGCATTTT.

The V and J genes are TRBV5-1 and TRBJ2-1; weak D call: TRBD2 (6 bases). The CDR3 length is 15 residues. Germline V gene sequence: CDR1 SGHRS, CDR2 YFSETQ. Trimming pared 4 bases from V and 6 bases from J, leaving 17 bases between. The CDR3 reads CASSGSTSMRNEQFF. The CDR3, as DNA: TGCGCCAGCAGCGGGTCGACTAGTATGCGCAATGAGCAGTTCTTC. Using reference TRBV5-1 and TRBJ2-1 for the parts outside the CDR3, the full variable domain is KAGVTQTPRYLIKTRGQQVTLSCSPISGHRSVSWYQQTPGQGLQFLFEYFSETQRNKGNFPGRFSGRQFSNSRSEMNVSTLELGDSALYLCASSGSTSMRNEQFFGPGTRLTVL.

The CDR3 is CASSQEDRVKQYF. The DNA for the CDR3 is TGTGCCAGCAGCCAAGAAGACAGGGTGAAGCAGTACTTC. The chain has TRBV14 and TRBJ2-7; 7 nucleotides agree with TRBD1. CDR3 size: 13 residues. V trimming: 0 bases; J trimming: 8 bases; junction bases outside the gene matches: 4. Per germline, CDR1 SGHDN and CDR2 FVKESK.

The V call is TRBV2, the J call TRBJ2-2; perhaps TRBD2 as D (5 bases). Germline V CDR1 and CDR2: SNHLY, FYNNEI. Trimming took 7 bases from V and 1 from J, leaving 13 bases between them. The CDR3 spans 15 residues. CDR3 region: CASMLATKNTGELFF. For the CDR3, the DNA is TGTGCCAGCATGTTGGCGACTAAGAACACCGGGGAGCTGTTTTTT. Full variable domain (rest looked up from reference TRBV2 and TRBJ2-2): EPEVTQTPSHQVTQMGQEVILRCVPISNHLYFYWYRQILGQKVEFLVSFYNNEISEKSEIFDDQFSVERPDGSNFTLKIRSTKLEDSAMYFCASMLATKNTGELFFGEGSRLTVL.

The chain carries TRBV12-5 and TRBJ2-1; the match to TRBD2 covers 8 bases. V lost 9 bases and J lost 1; bases outside the gene matches: 11. Germline values: CDR1 LGHNT, CDR2 FRNRAP. The CDR3 is 16 amino acids. Here the CDR3 reads CASSPIAGTSYNEQFF. The CDR3 coding sequence is TGTGCTAGCTCCCCGATAGCGGGAACTTCCTACAATGAGCAGTTCTTC. Combining the CDR3 with reference TRBV12-5 and TRBJ2-1 gives the whole variable domain DARVTQTPRHKVTEMGQEVTMRCQPILGHNTVFWYRQTMMQGLELLAYFRNRAPLDDSGMPKDRFSAEMPDATLATLKIQPSEPRDSAVYFCASSPIAGTSYNEQFFGPGTRLTVL.

The genes are TRBV7-8 and TRBJ2-7; TRBD2 might be the D (6 bases). The CDR3 is made up of 15 amino acids. The germline CDR1 and CDR2 sequences are SGHVS and FQNEAQ. The germline V and J ends were trimmed by 1 base and 5 bases, with 15 bases remaining between them. CDR3 sequence reads: CASSLDTSQENEQYF. The CDR3, as DNA: TGTGCCAGCAGCTTAGATACTAGCCAGGAAAACGAGCAGTACTTC.

V usage is TRBV12-5 and J usage is TRBJ1-1; perhaps TRBD1 as D (5 bases). The CDR3 totals 15 residues. V was cut by 3 bases and J by 1 base, with 12 bases left in between. Germline assignment: CDR1 LGHNT and CDR2 FRNRAP. In DNA, the CDR3 is TGTGCTAGTGGTTTAGGGGTCGGGGGGAACACTGAAGCTTTCTTT. It specifies CASGLGVGGNTEAFF. Full variable domain (remainder filled in from reference TRBV12-5 and TRBJ1-1): DARVTQTPRHKVTEMGQEVTMRCQPILGHNTVFWYRQTMMQGLELLAYFRNRAPLDDSGMPKDRFSAEMPDATLATLKIQPSEPRDSAVYFCASGLGVGGNTEAFFGQGTRLTVV.

This clone came up once. J is TRBJ1-1 and V is TRBV19; the D gene is possibly TRBD1 (5 bases). The CDR3 spans 15 residues. V was clipped by 5 bases and J by 0 bases, with 13 bases between them. Germline CDR1 and CDR2: LNHDA and SQIVND (reference sequence). The CDR3 sequence is CASSPMAGLNTEAFF. CDR3 nucleotide sequence: TGTGCCAGTAGTCCAATGGCGGGACTGAACACTGAAGCTTTCTTT.

V usage is TRBV24-1 and J usage is TRBJ1-1, with 9 bases fitting TRBD1. This CDR3 has 18 residues. In germline, CDR1 is KGHDR, CDR2 SFDVKD. V lost 3 bases to trimming and J lost 4 bases; unmatched junction nucleotides: 14. The CDR3: CATSDDTGGAGTSTEAFF. The CDR3 DNA reads as TGTGCCACCAGTGATGATACAGGGGGCGCTGGGACTAGCACTGAAGCTTTCTTT.

This chain uses TRBV18 with TRBJ2-5, with D unresolved. In germline, CDR1 is KGHSH, CDR2 LQKENI. The CDR3 loop spans 14 amino acids. Trimming removed 3 bases from V and 5 bases from J, with 13 bases in between. The CDR3 loop is CASSPTLRRETQYF. CDR3 nucleotide sequence: TGTGCCAGCTCACCGACTTTGAGGCGGGAGACCCAGTACTTC.

This sequence joins TRBV5-6 and TRBJ2-5, with TRBD1 identical over 9 bases. The CDR3 covers 15 residues. Germline V gene lookup returns CDR1 SGHDT and CDR2 YYEEEE. Trimming removed 1 base from V and 2 bases from J; junction bases left unmatched: 3. The CDR3 loop is CASSLPGTGQETQYF. DNA for the CDR3: TGTGCCAGCAGCTTGCCCGGGACAGGGCAAGAGACCCAGTACTTC.